The T cell receptor beta chain under discussion was sequenced for a study of blood T cell repertoires in COVID-19. V gave up 4 bases and J gave up 0 bases, with 13 bases separating them. The germline V gene encodes CDR1 SGHAT and CDR2 FQNNGV. The CDR3 totals 15 residues. Here immunoSEQ multiplex PCR was the method, and the copy in TCRdb shows in-frame clones only, minus some. The sample has around 320,000 clones, 90% seen once; the top ten hold over 3.5%. The genes are TRBV11-2 and TRBJ2-7; a weak D match, TRBD2 (5 bases). The source of this sequence is a woman aged 18-29 years with acute COVID-19. The sequenced sample consisted of PBMCs or T cells enriched from blood (not recorded which). The CDR3 coding sequence is TGTGCCAGCAGCTCCACTAGGGTAGCCTCCTACGAGCAGTACTTC. This encodes CASSSTRVASYEQYF.